This T cell receptor beta chain comes out of a study of blood T cell repertoires in COVID-19. Study-wide context: In each case, the material was cDNA or gDNA derived from T cells, B-cell-depleted T cells, or PBMCs.

All enrollees were roughly 18 to 90 years old and from about 24 US areas. Cohort 3 donors were reported recovered after two negative PCRs, clearance, or symptom resolution. Deletions cut 3 bases from V and 10 bases from J, with 14 bases between. The CDR3 runs 13 residues. From germline, CDR1 is SGHRS and CDR2 YFSETQ. TCRdb keeps only in-frame clones here, not all; method: immunoSEQ multiplex PCR. The table includes 250,000 to 300,000 clones, about nine tenths detected once. The chain uses TRBV5-1 and TRBJ2-1; tentative D call: TRBD2 (5 bases). The source is a man younger than 35 who had recovered from COVID-19. Sequenced: PBMCs or T cells enriched from blood (not recorded which). CDR3: CASSSRTAGEQFF. Written as DNA, the CDR3 is TGCGCCAGCAGCTCAAGGACCGCGGGCGAGCAGTTCTTC.